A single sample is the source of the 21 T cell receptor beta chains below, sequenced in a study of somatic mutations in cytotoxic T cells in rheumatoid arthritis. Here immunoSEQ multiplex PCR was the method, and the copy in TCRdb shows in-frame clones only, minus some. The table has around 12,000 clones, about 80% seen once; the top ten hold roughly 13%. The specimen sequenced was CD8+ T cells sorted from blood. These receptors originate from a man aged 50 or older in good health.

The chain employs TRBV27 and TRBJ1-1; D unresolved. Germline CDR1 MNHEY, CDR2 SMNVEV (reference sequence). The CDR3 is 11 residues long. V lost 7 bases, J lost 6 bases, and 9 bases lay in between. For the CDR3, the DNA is TGTGCCAGCATAGGGTGGGCTGAAGCTTTCTTT. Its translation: CASIGWAEAFF.

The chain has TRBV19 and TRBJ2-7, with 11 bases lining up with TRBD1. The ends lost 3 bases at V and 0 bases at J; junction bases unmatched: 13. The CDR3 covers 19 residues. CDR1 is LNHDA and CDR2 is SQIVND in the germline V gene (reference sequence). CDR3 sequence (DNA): TGTGCCAGTAGTATCTCCCCGGCTCGGACAGGGGGCAGCTCCTACGAGCAGTACGTC. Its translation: CASSISPARTGGSSYEQYV.

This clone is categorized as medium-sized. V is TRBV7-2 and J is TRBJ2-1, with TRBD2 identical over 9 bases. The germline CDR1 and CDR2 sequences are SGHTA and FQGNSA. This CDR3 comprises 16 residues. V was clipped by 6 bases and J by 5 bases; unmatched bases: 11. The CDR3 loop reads CASSSRTSDVHNEQFF. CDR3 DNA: TGTGCCAGCAGTTCCCGGACTAGCGACGTCCACAATGAGCAGTTCTTC. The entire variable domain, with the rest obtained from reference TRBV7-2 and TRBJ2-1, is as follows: GAGVSQSPSNKVTEKGKDVELRCDPISGHTALYWYRQSLGQGLEFLIYFQGNSAPDKSGLPSDRFSAERTGGSVSTLTIQRTQQEDSAVYLCASSSRTSDVHNEQFFGPGTRLTVL.

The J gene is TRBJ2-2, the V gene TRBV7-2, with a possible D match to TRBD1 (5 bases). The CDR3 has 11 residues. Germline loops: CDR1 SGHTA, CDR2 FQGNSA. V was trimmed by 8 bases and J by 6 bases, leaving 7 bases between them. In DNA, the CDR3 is TGTGCCAGCCGGACATCCGGGGAGCTGTTTTTT. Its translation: CASRTSGELFF. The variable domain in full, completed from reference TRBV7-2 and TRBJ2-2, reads GAGVSQSPSNKVTEKGKDVELRCDPISGHTALYWYRQSLGQGLEFLIYFQGNSAPDKSGLPSDRFSAERTGGSVSTLTIQRTQQEDSAVYLCASRTSGELFFGEGSRLTVL.

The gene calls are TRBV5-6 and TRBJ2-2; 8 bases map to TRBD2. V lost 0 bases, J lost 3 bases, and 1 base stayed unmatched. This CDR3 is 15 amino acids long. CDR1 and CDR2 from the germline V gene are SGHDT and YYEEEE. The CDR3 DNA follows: TGTGCCAGCAGCTTGGAACTAGCGGACACCGGGGAGCTGTTTTTT. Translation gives CASSLELADTGELFF.

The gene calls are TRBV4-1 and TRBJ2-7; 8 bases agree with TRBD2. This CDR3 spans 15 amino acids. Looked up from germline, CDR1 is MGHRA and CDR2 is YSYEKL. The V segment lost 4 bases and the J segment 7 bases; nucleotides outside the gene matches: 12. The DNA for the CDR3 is TGCGCCAGCAGCCTAGGGGGTGGTAGCGGGATAGAGCAGTACTTC. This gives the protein CASSLGGGSGIEQYF.

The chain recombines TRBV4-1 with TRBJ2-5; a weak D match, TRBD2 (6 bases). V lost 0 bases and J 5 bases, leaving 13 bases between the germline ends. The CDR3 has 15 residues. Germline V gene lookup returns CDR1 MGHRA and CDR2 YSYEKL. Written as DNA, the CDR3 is TGCGCCAGCAGCCAAGATAAGGGACTTCTGGAGACCCAGTACTTC. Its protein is CASSQDKGLLETQYF.

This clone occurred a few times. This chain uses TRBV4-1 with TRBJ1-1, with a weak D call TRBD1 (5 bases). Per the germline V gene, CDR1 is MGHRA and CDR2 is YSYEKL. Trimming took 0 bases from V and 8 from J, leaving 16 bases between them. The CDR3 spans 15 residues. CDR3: CASSQDLGGIPEAFF. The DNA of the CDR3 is TGCGCCAGCAGCCAAGATCTGGGGGGAATACCCGAAGCTTTCTTT.

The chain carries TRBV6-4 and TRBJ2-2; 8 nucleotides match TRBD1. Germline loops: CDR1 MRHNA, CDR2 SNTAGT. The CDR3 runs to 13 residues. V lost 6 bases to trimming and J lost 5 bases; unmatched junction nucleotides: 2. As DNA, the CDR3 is TGTGCCAGCAGGCGACAGGGGACCGGGGAGCTGTTTTTT. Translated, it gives CASRRQGTGELFF.

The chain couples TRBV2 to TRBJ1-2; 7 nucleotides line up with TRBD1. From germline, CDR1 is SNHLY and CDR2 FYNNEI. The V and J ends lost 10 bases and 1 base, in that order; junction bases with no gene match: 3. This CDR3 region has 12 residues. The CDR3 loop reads CAIGTVNYGYTF. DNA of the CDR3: TGTGCCATTGGGACAGTTAACTATGGCTACACCTTC.

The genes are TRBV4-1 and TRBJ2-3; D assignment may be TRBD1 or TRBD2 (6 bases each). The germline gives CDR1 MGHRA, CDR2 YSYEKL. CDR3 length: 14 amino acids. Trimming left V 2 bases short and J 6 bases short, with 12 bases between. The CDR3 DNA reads TGCGCCAGCAGCCAATGGGTAGGGGGGGATACGCAGTATTTT. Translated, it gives CASSQWVGGDTQYF.

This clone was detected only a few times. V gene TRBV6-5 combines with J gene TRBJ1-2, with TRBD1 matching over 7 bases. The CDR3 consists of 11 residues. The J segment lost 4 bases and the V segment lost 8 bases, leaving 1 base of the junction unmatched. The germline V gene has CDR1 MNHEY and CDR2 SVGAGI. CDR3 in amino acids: CASRTGYGYTF. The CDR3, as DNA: TGTGCCAGCCGGACAGGCTATGGCTACACCTTC.

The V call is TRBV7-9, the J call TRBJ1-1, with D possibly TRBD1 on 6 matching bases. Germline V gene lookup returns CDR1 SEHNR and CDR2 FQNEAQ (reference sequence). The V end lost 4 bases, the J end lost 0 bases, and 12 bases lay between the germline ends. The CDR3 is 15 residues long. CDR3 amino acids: CASSYPWTVNTEAFF. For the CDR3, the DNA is TGTGCCAGCAGCTATCCGTGGACAGTGAACACTGAAGCTTTCTTT.

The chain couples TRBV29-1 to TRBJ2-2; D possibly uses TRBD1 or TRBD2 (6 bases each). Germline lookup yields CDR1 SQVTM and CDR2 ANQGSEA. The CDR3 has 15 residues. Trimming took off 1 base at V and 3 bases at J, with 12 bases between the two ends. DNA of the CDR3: TGCAGCGTTGAAGGCAACAGGGAGGACACCGGGGAGCTGTTTTTT. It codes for CSVEGNREDTGELFF.

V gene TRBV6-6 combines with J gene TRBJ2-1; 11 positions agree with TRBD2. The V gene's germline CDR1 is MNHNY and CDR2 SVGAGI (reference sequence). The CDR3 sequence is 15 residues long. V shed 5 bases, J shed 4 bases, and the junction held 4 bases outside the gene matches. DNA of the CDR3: TGTGCCAGCAGTAATAGCGGGGGGGCTTACAATGAGCAGTTCTTC. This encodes CASSNSGGAYNEQFF.

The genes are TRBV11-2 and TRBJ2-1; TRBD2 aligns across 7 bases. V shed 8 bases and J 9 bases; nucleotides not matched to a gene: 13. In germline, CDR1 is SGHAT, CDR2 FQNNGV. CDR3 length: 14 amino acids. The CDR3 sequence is CASSGTKRLPEQFF. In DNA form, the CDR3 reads TGTGCCAGCTCGGGGACTAAGCGGTTACCTGAGCAGTTCTTC.

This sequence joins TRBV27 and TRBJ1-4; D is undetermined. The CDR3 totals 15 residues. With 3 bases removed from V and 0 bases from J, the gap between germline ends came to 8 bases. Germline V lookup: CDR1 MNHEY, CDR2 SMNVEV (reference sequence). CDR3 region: CASSLGIATNEKLFF. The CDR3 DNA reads TGTGCCAGCAGTTTGGGGATTGCAACTAATGAAAAACTGTTTTTT.

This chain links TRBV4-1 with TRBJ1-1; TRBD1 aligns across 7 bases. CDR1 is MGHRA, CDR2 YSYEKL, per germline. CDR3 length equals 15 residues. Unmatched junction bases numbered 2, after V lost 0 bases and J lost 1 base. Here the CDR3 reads CASSQETGTNTEAFF. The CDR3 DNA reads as TGCGCCAGCAGCCAAGAGACAGGGACGAACACTGAAGCTTTCTTT.

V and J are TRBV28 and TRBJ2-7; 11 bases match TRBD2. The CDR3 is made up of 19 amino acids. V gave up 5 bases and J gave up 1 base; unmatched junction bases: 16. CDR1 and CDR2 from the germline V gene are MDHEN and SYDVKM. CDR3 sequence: CASSPETSGVEVGSYEQYV. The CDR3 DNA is TGTGCCAGCAGTCCCGAGACTAGCGGGGTGGAAGTCGGGTCCTACGAGCAGTACGTC.

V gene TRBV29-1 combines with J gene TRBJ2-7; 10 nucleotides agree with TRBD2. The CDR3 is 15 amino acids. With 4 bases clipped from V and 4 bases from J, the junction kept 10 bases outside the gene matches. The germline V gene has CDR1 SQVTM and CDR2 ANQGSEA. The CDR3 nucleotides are TGCAGCGTTGGTGTGGCTAGCGGGAGAGGGTACGAGCAGTACTTC. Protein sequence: CSVGVASGRGYEQYF.

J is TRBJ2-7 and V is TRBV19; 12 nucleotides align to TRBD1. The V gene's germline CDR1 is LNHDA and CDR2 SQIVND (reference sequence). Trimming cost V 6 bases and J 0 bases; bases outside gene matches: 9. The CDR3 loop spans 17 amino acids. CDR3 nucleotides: TGTGCCAGTAGCCCGGGGACAGGGGGCATTTTCTCCTACGAGCAGTACTTC. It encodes CASSPGTGGIFSYEQYF.